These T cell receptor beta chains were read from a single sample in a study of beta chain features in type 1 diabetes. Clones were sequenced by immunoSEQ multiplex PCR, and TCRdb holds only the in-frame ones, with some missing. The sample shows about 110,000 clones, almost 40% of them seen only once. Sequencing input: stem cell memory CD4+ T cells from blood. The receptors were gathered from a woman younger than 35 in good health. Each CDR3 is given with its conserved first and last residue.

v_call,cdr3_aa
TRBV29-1,CSVGDTTYEQYF
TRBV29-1,CSPGGGGTEAFF
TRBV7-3,CASSYGLAASYEQYF
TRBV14,CASSPRVATNEKLFF
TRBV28,CATLLQGARVTEAFF
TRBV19,CASSTGGSYNEQFF
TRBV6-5,CASRRSYNEQFF
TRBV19,CASSYPQGLFTDTQYF
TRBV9,CASSPDVGGLTYEQYF
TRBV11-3,CASSPRQGTFEQYF
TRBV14,CASSQDYRGPISDTQYF
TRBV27,CASTPRGVIKDTQYF
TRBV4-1,CASSRDREGGNQPQHF
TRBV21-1,CASRGQMNTEAFF
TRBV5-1,CASSFSGLFNYGYTF
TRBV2,CASSEDLPGPRGQPQHF
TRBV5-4,CASSLPSGYEQYF
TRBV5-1,CASSQQGSGNTIYF
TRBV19,CASRARDRPYNEQFF
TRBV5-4,CASSLGKRASTDTQYF
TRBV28,CASSQPGQAAFF
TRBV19,CASRANTEAFF
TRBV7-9,CASSLTGNEQFF
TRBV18,CASSPRTSGRNYNEQFF
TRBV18,CASSPTGQLYSNQPQHF
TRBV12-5,CASGLVLRGSYNEQFF
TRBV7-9,CASSLDLGEKLFF
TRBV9,CASSLGTGLAYGYTF
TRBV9,CASSVARLAGLSYNEQFF
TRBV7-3,CASSSNLARDSNEQFF
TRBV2,CASSRGLGGYTF
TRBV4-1,CASSQPRQGRNYGYTF
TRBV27,CASPRAPRANEQFF
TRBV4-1,CASSQGGPIEAFF
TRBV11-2,CASSSLAGKETQYF
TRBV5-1,CASSLGGLYEQYF